These T cell receptor beta chains were read from a single sample in a study of blood T cell repertoires in COVID-19. Measured with immunoSEQ multiplex PCR; TCRdb has only the in-frame clones, and not every one. The sample carries roughly 230,000 clones, 90% recorded once. The sequenced sample consisted of peripheral blood. The receptors were sampled from a woman aged 55-69 years with COVID-19, enrolled during active disease. Each CDR3 is given with its conserved first and last residue. The order of the fields is clone size, V gene, J gene, CDR3 protein. Some rows have no size entry. The others give once, few or many, or a class for an expanded clone.

clone size: .
V gene: TRBV7-2
J gene: TRBJ2-2
CDR3 protein: CASSPQDRVGGELFF

clone size: .
V gene: TRBV13
J gene: TRBJ1-1
CDR3 protein: CASRPGQGTTEAFF

clone size: .
V gene: TRBV4-1
J gene: TRBJ2-2
CDR3 protein: CASSQDRVTGELFF

clone size: .
V gene: TRBV10-3
J gene: TRBJ1-1
CDR3 protein: CATRGLNTEAFF

clone size: .
V gene: TRBV6-2/TRBV6-3
J gene: TRBJ2-5
CDR3 protein: CASSYQGLAGGPFQETQYF

clone size: .
V gene: TRBV7-8
J gene: TRBJ1-3
CDR3 protein: CASSWGQTGNTIYF

clone size: .
V gene: TRBV4-3
J gene: TRBJ1-6
CDR3 protein: CASSQAGQGHNSPLHF

clone size: .
V gene: TRBV19
J gene: TRBJ1-4
CDR3 protein: CATDNPQGPTNEKLFF

clone size: .
V gene: TRBV2
J gene: TRBJ2-1
CDR3 protein: CASSEPSSYNEQFF

clone size: .
V gene: TRBV6-2/TRBV6-3
J gene: TRBJ1-5
CDR3 protein: CASSNDRVYQPQHF

clone size: .
V gene: TRBV5-1
J gene: TRBJ1-2
CDR3 protein: CASSPGESYGYTF

clone size: .
V gene: TRBV13
J gene: TRBJ1-2
CDR3 protein: CASRAVGQTWGYGYTF

clone size: once
V gene: TRBV5-1
J gene: TRBJ1-6
CDR3 protein: CASSSREENSPLHF

clone size: .
V gene: TRBV4-1
J gene: TRBJ2-3
CDR3 protein: CASSHFSGSTDTQYF

clone size: .
V gene: TRBV5-4
J gene: TRBJ2-2
CDR3 protein: CASSLRRGVPGGELFF

clone size: .
V gene: TRBV29-1
J gene: TRBJ1-2
CDR3 protein: CSVSTGYVYTF

clone size: .
V gene: TRBV5-1
J gene: TRBJ1-1
CDR3 protein: CASSLAEDSYGAEAFF

clone size: .
V gene: TRBV15
J gene: TRBJ1-5
CDR3 protein: CATSSPTANQPQHF

clone size: once
V gene: TRBV7-9
J gene: TRBJ1-2
CDR3 protein: CASSSSARQGDYGYTF

clone size: .
V gene: TRBV2
J gene: TRBJ2-7
CDR3 protein: CASSLLAGGDYEQYF

clone size: .
V gene: TRBV19
J gene: TRBJ2-7
CDR3 protein: CASSTGGGLSYEQYF

clone size: .
V gene: TRBV10-3
J gene: TRBJ1-3
CDR3 protein: CAISGAGSGVPGNTIYF

clone size: .
V gene: TRBV3-1/TRBV3-2
J gene: TRBJ2-7
CDR3 protein: CASSQGDAAGYEQYF

clone size: .
V gene: TRBV6-4
J gene: TRBJ1-2
CDR3 protein: CASSDSHRDNRPYTF

clone size: once
V gene: TRBV30
J gene: TRBJ2-3
CDR3 protein: CAWSVEKFLTSTDTQYF

clone size: .
V gene: TRBV10-3
J gene: TRBJ2-7
CDR3 protein: CAISESASYEQYF

clone size: .
V gene: TRBV19
J gene: TRBJ2-5
CDR3 protein: CASSIPGTGGRETQYF

clone size: .
V gene: TRBV27
J gene: TRBJ1-6
CDR3 protein: CASSWTGGGSPLHF

clone size: .
V gene: TRBV6-2/TRBV6-3
J gene: TRBJ1-3
CDR3 protein: CASSYDGLDNTIYF

clone size: .
V gene: TRBV7-6
J gene: TRBJ1-2
CDR3 protein: CASSLGIDSASGYTF

clone size: .
V gene: TRBV24-1
J gene: TRBJ1-2
CDR3 protein: CATSLDRDNYGYTF

clone size: .
V gene: TRBV6-4
J gene: TRBJ1-2
CDR3 protein: CATDPTPRGQTYGYTF

clone size: .
V gene: TRBV18
J gene: TRBJ1-2
CDR3 protein: CASTRDRIVGALRAGYTF

clone size: once
V gene: TRBV20-1
J gene: TRBJ1-2
CDR3 protein: CSAKDQIDYTF

clone size: .
V gene: TRBV7-2
J gene: TRBJ2-1
CDR3 protein: CASSLGSGNYNEQFF

clone size: .
V gene: TRBV7-2
J gene: TRBJ2-4
CDR3 protein: CASSLAPTAGNIQYF

clone size: once
V gene: TRBV12-5
J gene: TRBJ1-1
CDR3 protein: CASGLVQQGAVTAFF

clone size: .
V gene: TRBV3-1/TRBV3-2
J gene: TRBJ2-7
CDR3 protein: CASSQGGFTITPSEQYF

clone size: .
V gene: TRBV7-3
J gene: TRBJ2-7
CDR3 protein: CASSLDRENEQYF

clone size: .
V gene: TRBV6-5
J gene: TRBJ1-6
CDR3 protein: CASSYRWNSNNSPLHF

clone size: .
V gene: TRBV14
J gene: TRBJ2-5
CDR3 protein: CASSQRSQETQYF

clone size: .
V gene: TRBV19
J gene: TRBJ1-1
CDR3 protein: CASSSGLGTEAFF